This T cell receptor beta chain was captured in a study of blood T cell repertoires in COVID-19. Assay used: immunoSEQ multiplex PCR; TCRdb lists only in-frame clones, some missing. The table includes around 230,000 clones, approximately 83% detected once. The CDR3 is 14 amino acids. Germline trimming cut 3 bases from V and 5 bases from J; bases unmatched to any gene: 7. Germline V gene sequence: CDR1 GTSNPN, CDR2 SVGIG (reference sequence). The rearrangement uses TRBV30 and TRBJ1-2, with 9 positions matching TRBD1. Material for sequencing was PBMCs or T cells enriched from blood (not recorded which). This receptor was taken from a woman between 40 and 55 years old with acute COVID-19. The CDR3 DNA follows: TGTGCCTGGAGACAGGGGGCGGTAGGGTATGGCTACACCTTC. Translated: CAWRQGAVGYGYTF. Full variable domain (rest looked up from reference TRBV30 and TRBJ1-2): SQTIHQWPATLVQPVGSPLSLECTVEGTSNPNLYWYRQAAGRGLQLLFYSVGIGQISSEVPQNLSASRPQDRQFILSSKKLLLSDSGFYLCAWRQGAVGYGYTFGSGTRLTVV.